This TCR beta chain was observed in a study of blood T cell repertoires in COVID-19. Study overall: Acute-phase and convalescent COVID-19 samples originated in the United States, Italy and Spain. Nucleic acid was either cDNA or gDNA, and it came from T cells, B-cell-depleted T cells, or PBMCs.

The CDR3 has 16 residues. Germline-derived CDR1 and CDR2 are MDHEN and SYDVKM. Trimming cost V 4 bases and J 1 base; bases outside gene matches: 8. Per the original methods: From reference gene primer amplification, estimates of nucleated cell counts were derived. Here immunoSEQ multiplex PCR was the method, and the copy in TCRdb shows in-frame clones only, minus some. V and J calls and clone size follow that table, whereas D and trimming were derived from the DNA. Here the sample spans more than 85,000 clones, around 84% being singletons. Sequencing was carried out using peripheral blood. J is TRBJ2-7 and V is TRBV28, with 9 bases that match TRBD1. The clonotype was recovered from a man between 50 and 59 years old with active or convalescent COVID-19. The DNA of the CDR3 is TGTGCCAGCAGTTCGCAGACAGGGGGAGGGTCCTACGAGCAGTACTTC. It yields the protein CASSSQTGGGSYEQYF.